This T cell receptor (beta chain) comes out of a study of a mutant IDH1 vaccine in newly diagnosed glioma. Whole-study context: Patients were started on vaccination 4-6 weeks after radiotherapy alone, or with temozolomide cycles. Standard pretreatment was either radiotherapy, temozolomide, or, for most, radiochemotherapy with temozolomide. Among treated patients, approximately 60% were male and around 40% female, and mean age was about 39 years. Study observations and caveats: Patients showed vaccine-induced immune responses at a rate of under 95%.

This clone is a singleton in its sample. Antigen specificity is unknown. TCRdb keeps only in-frame clones here, not all; method: immunoSEQ multiplex PCR. The sample holds about 30,000 clones, roughly three quarters seen once. Time point given: week 35, safety follow-up. The vaccine gave 300 ug of a 20-mer mutant IDH1 peptide subcutaneously per dose. Here the sequenced sample was PBMCs, taken from a glioma patient whose treatment included an IDH1 peptide vaccine. The receptor was isolated from a woman aged 35 to 49 with glioma.

CDR3 region: CASSLVGTANTEAFF. The CDR3 DNA reads TGCGCCAGCAGCTTGGTGGGGACAGCAAACACTGAAGCTTTCTTT. The chain employs TRBV5-1 and TRBJ1-1; TRBD1 matches at 7 bases. The J segment lost 2 bases and the V segment lost 0 bases, leaving 4 bases of the junction unmatched. The V gene's germline CDR1 is SGHRS and CDR2 YFSETQ. There are 15 residues in the CDR3.